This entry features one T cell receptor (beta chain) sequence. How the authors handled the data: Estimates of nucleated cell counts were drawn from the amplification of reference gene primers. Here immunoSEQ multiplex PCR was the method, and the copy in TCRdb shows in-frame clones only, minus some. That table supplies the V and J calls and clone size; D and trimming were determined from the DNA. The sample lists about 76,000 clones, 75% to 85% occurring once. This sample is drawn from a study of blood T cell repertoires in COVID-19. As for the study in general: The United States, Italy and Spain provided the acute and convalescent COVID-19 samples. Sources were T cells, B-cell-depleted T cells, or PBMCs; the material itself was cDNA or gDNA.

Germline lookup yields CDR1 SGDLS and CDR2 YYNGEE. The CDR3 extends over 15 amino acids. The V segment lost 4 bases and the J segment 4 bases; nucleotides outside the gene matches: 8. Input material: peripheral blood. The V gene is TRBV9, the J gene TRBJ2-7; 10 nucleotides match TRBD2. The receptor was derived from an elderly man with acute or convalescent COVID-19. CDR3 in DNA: TGTGCCAGCAGCCTCCAAGGGACTAGCGAATACGAGCAGTACTTC. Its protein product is CASSLQGTSEYEQYF.